These T cell receptor beta chains were read from a single sample in a study of human T cells and chemical hapten exposure. TCRdb used MiXCR to reprocess the RACE reads, holding one entry per CDR3 protein. This sample has some 350,000 distinct CDR3 sequences, with more than 5% found just once. The sequenced sample was whole blood, obtained in connection with sensitization to the hapten diphenylcyclopropenone (DPC). All receptors come from a woman aged 18-35 years with alopecia areata. Some clones in this sample may be carry-over from other donors' samples. The CDR3 runs from the conserved cysteine through the conserved F or W. D genes are given only for firm matches. A row's size may be missing; if present it is once, few, many or a size class.

J: TRBJ1-3
size: many
D: TRBD1
V: TRBV28
CDR3: CASTDRGTNTIYF
DNA: TGTGCCAGCACGGACAGGGGAACAAACACCATATATTTT

J: TRBJ2-1
size: NA
D: TRBD2
V: TRBV20-1
CDR3: CSATGSNSGGEINEQFF
DNA: TGCAGTGCCACGGGCTCGAATAGCGGGGGGGAGATCAATGAGCAGTTCTTC

J: TRBJ2-7
size: few
D: NA
V: TRBV20-1
CDR3: CSARDLAGLSYEQYF
DNA: TGCAGTGCTAGAGATCTTGCGGGACTCTCCTACGAGCAGTACTTC

J: TRBJ2-1
size: few
D: TRBD2
V: TRBV12-3/TRBV12-4
CDR3: CASGTTGGNEQFF
DNA: TGTGCCTCCGGGACTACCGGTGGCAATGAGCAGTTCTTC

J: TRBJ2-6
size: many
D: NA
V: TRBV7-2
CDR3: CASSLRQSSGANVLTF
DNA: TGTGCCAGCAGCCTCCGACAGAGCTCTGGGGCCAACGTCCTGACTTTC

J: TRBJ2-2
size: once
D: NA
V: TRBV7-6
CDR3: CASSPAGGLAGELFF
DNA: TGTGCCAGCAGCCCCGCTGGGGGTTTAGCCGGGGAGCTGTTTTTT

J: TRBJ2-3
size: many
D: NA
V: TRBV2
CDR3: CASSEGSDTQYF
DNA: TGTGCCAGCAGTGAAGGCTCAGATACGCAGTATTTT

J: TRBJ2-1
size: NA
D: TRBD1
V: TRBV20-1
CDR3: CSASPATGTHEQFF
DNA: TGCAGTGCTAGTCCTGCGACAGGGACCCATGAGCAGTTCTTC

J: TRBJ1-1
size: many
D: NA
V: TRBV29-1
CDR3: CSVQENTEAFF
DNA: TGCAGCGTACAAGAGAACACTGAAGCTTTCTTT

J: TRBJ1-4
size: NA
D: NA
V: TRBV15
CDR3: CATSREVAPGEKLFF
DNA: TGTGCCACCAGCAGAGAGGTCGCGCCGGGCGAAAAACTGTTTTTT

J: TRBJ1-2
size: many
D: NA
V: TRBV4-3
CDR3: CASSQEPTPTYGYTF
DNA: TGCGCCAGCAGCCAAGAGCCGACCCCAACTTATGGCTACACCTTC

J: TRBJ2-1
size: NA
D: TRBD2
V: TRBV4-3
CDR3: CASSQGKAGDRLNEQFF
DNA: TGCGCCAGCAGCCAAGGCAAGGCGGGGGATAGGCTGAATGAGCAGTTCTTC

J: TRBJ1-6
size: NA
D: NA
V: TRBV10-2
CDR3: CASTHGMDNSPLHF
DNA: TGCGCCAGCACCCACGGGATGGATAATTCACCCCTCCACTTT

J: TRBJ1-5
size: NA
D: NA
V: TRBV12-3/TRBV12-4
CDR3: CASTVRYSNQPQHF
DNA: TGTGCCAGCACCGTCAGATATAGCAATCAGCCCCAGCATTTT

J: TRBJ2-1
size: NA
D: NA
V: TRBV14
CDR3: CASSPGRGFYNEQFF
DNA: TGTGCCAGCAGCCCGGGACGTGGGTTTTACAATGAGCAGTTCTTC

J: TRBJ1-5
size: many
D: TRBD1
V: TRBV7-2
CDR3: CASSPKTGISNQPQHF
DNA: TGTGCCAGCAGCCCAAAGACAGGGATAAGCAATCAGCCCCAGCATTTT

J: TRBJ2-3
size: NA
D: NA
V: TRBV24-1
CDR3: CATSQGSTDTQYF
DNA: TGTGCCACCAGTCAGGGTTCCACAGATACGCAGTATTTT